The source of this T cell receptor (beta chain) is a study of CD4 and CD8 cells across lung adenocarcinoma regions. Per germline, CDR1 MGHRA and CDR2 YSYEKL. V was pared by 6 bases and J by 0 bases, with 4 bases between. The CDR3 runs to 12 residues. TCRdb redid the calling of the PCR reads with MiXCR, one entry per CDR3 protein. The table has about 11,000 distinct CDR3 sequences, 59% seen once. The patients had localized lung adenocarcinoma, a non-small cell subtype. The receptor's source is a male donor with lung adenocarcinoma. The CD4 and CD8 labels of this study may be unreliable. The sample consisted of CD8+ T cells from the margin of a lung tumor. This sequence joins TRBV4-1 and TRBJ2-3; D is undetermined. The CDR3 coding sequence is TGCGCCAGCAGGGGAAGCACAGATACGCAGTATTTT. Translated, it gives CASRGSTDTQYF.